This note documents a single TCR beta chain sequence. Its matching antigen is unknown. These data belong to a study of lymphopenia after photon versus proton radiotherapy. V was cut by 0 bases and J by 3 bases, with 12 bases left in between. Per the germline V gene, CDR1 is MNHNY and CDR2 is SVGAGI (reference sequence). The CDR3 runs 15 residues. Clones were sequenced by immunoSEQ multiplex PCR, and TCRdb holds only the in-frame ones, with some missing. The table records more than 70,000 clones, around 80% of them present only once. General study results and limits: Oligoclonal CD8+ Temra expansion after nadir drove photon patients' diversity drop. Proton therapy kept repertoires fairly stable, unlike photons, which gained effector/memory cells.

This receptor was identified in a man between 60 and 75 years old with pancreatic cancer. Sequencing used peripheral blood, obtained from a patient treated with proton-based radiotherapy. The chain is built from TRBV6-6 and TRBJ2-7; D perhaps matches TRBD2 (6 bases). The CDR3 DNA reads TGTGCCAGCAGTTACTCGGGCCGGGGGATCTACGAGCAGTACTTC. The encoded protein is CASSYSGRGIYEQYF.